The 2 T cell receptor beta chains below come from one sample, sequenced in a study of shared clonotypes between healthy human individuals. Data came from immunoSEQ multiplex PCR; TCRdb stores just in-frame clones and leaves some out. This table has under 850,000 clones, 85% to 95% appearing once. Naive CD8 populations comprised CD45RO-negative cells positively selected for CCR7, excluding terminally differentiated effector memory CD45RA+ cells. Sequences were obtained from naive CD8+ T cells sorted from blood. These receptors came from a man aged 25 to 45 in good health.

The rearrangement links TRBV7-9 to TRBJ1-1; D perhaps matches TRBD1 (5 bases). Per the germline V gene, CDR1 is SEHNR and CDR2 is FQNEAQ (reference sequence). The CDR3 spans 15 residues. V dropped 1 base and J dropped 6 bases, with 15 bases sitting between them. CDR3 in amino acids: CASSLVRTGTPEAFF. DNA for the CDR3: TGTGCCAGCAGCTTAGTCCGTACAGGAACCCCTGAAGCTTTCTTT.

The V and J genes are TRBV9 and TRBJ2-1; no firm D call. Trimming pared 2 bases from V and 0 bases from J, leaving 12 bases between. This CDR3 comprises 16 residues. Per the germline V gene, CDR1 is SGDLS and CDR2 is YYNGEE. The chain's CDR3 is CASSVSYPISYNEQFF. CDR3 DNA sequence: TGTGCCAGCAGCGTTAGTTATCCGATCTCCTACAATGAGCAGTTCTTC.